A selection of T cell receptor beta chains follows, all from one sample in a study of T cell repertoires in cytomegalovirus infection. MiXCR, run by TCRdb on the reads, gives a single entry per CDR3 protein. The data hold 150,000 to 200,000 distinct CDR3 sequences, with about 20% observed a single time. The sequencing sample was made of PBMCs. These receptors were obtained from a human donor in good health (CMV status not recorded). Some clones in this sample may be carry-over from other donors' samples. Both conserved end residues are part of each CDR3. D genes are given only for firm matches. Clone size is given for some rows only: seen once, a few or many times, or a class if the clone is expanded.

CDR3aa,CDR3nt,abundance,len,v_gene,j_gene,d_gene
CSVTHPRAGPSGNTIYF,TGCAGCGTTACCCACCCCCGTGCAGGGCCCTCTGGAAACACCATATATTTT,NA,17,TRBV29-1,TRBJ1-3,NA
CASSLVDSPQYF,TGTGCCAGCAGCTTAGTGGACAGTCCGCAGTATTTT,many,12,TRBV7-2,TRBJ2-3,NA
CASSLATDQQFF,TGTGCCAGCAGCTTGGCGACAGATCAGCAGTTCTTC,NA,12,TRBV5-5,TRBJ2-1,NA
CASRWTVATNEKLFF,TGTGCCAGCAGGTGGACGGTCGCAACTAATGAAAAACTGTTTTTT,NA,15,TRBV12-3/TRBV12-4,TRBJ1-4,NA
CSVEGQGSMAQYF,TGCAGCGTTGAGGGACAGGGCTCGATGGCGCAGTATTTT,many,13,TRBV29-1,TRBJ2-3,TRBD1
CASSIWGYNQPQHF,TGTGCCAGTAGTATATGGGGATATAATCAGCCCCAGCATTTT,NA,14,TRBV19,TRBJ1-5,NA
CASSLSGGLNTEAFF,TGTGCCAGCAGCTTATCCGGCGGGCTGAACACTGAAGCTTTCTTT,many,15,TRBV7-3,TRBJ1-1,NA
CAWSVPAGKAQYF,TGTGCCTGGAGTGTACCGGCAGGGAAGGCCCAGTACTTC,NA,13,TRBV30,TRBJ2-5,NA
CASSGAKYEQYF,TGTGCCAGCAGTGGAGCCAAGTACGAGCAGTACTTC,NA,12,TRBV6-1,TRBJ2-7,NA
CASSGGTGVGWEQYF,TGTGCCAGCAGTGGCGGGACAGGGGTGGGGTGGGAGCAGTACTTC,many,15,TRBV28,TRBJ2-7,TRBD1
CSARDPLGGELFF,TGCAGTGCTAGAGACCCCCTTGGCGGGGAGCTGTTTTTT,few,13,TRBV20-1,TRBJ2-2,NA
CAVGLSWNEQFF,TGTGCGGTGGGGTTGTCGTGGAACGAGCAGTTCTTC,NA,12,TRBV5-4,TRBJ2-1,NA
CASSSSSDRPGDYGYTF,TGTGCCAGCAGTTCCTCCTCAGACCGGCCTGGGGACTATGGCTACACCTTC,few,17,TRBV28,TRBJ1-2,NA
CAISGGGYEQYF,TGTGCCATCTCAGGGGGCGGTTACGAGCAGTACTTC,NA,12,TRBV10-3,TRBJ2-7,TRBD1
CASSGGGYEQYF,TGTGCCAGCAGCGGAGGGGGGTACGAGCAGTACTTC,many,12,TRBV7-2,TRBJ2-7,NA
CASSRYRNTEAFF,TGTGCCAGCAGCCGCTACAGGAACACTGAAGCTTTCTTT,few,13,TRBV3-1,TRBJ1-1,NA
CASSNEGFTGELFF,TGTGCCAGCAGTAACGAGGGGTTCACCGGGGAGCTGTTTTTT,many,14,TRBV2,TRBJ2-2,NA
CASSQAFPNTEAFF,TGTGCCAGCAGCCAAGCTTTCCCAAACACTGAAGCTTTCTTT,NA,14,TRBV14,TRBJ1-1,NA
CASGLQGLADNTGELFF,TGTGCTAGTGGTTTGCAAGGACTAGCGGATAACACCGGGGAGCTGTTTTTT,NA,17,TRBV12-5,TRBJ2-2,TRBD2
CASSSDISSGRIYEQYF,TGCGCCAGCAGCTCCGATATATCTAGCGGGAGAATTTACGAGCAGTACTTC,NA,17,TRBV5-1,TRBJ2-7,TRBD2
CASSQDRQGLGELFF,TGTGCCAGCAGCCAAGATAGACAGGGACTCGGAGAGCTGTTTTTT,NA,15,TRBV4-2,TRBJ2-2,NA
CASSLGRPGQGPGPQHF,TGTGCCAGCAGCTTAGGAAGACCCGGACAGGGGCCGGGGCCCCAGCATTTT,NA,17,TRBV7-9,TRBJ1-5,TRBD1
CATSDGGSLTDTQYF,TGTGCCACCAGTGACGGGGGGAGCCTCACAGATACGCAGTATTTT,few,15,TRBV24-1,TRBJ2-3,TRBD2
CASSRAGDRATNEKLFF,TGCGCCAGCAGCCGCGCCGGGGACAGGGCAACTAATGAAAAACTGTTTTTT,few,17,TRBV5-1,TRBJ1-4,TRBD1